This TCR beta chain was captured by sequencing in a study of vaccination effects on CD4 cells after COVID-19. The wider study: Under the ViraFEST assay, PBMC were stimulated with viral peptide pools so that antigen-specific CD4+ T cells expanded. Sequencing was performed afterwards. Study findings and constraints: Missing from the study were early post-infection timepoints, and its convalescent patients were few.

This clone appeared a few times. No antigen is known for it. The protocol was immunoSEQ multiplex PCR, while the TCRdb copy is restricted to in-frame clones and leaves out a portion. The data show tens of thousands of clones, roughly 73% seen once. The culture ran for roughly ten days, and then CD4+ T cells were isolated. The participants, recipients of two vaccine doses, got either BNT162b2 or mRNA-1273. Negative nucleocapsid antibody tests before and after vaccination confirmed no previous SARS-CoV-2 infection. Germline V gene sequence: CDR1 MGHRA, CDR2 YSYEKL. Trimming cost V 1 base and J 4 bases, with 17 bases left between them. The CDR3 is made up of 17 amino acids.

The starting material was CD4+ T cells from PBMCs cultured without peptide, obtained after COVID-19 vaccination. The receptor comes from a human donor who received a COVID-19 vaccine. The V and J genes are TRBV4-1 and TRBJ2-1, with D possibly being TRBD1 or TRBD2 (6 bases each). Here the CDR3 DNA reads TGCGCCAGCAGCCAAGGCCTCGCCAAGGGGGGTTACAATGAGCAGTTCTTC. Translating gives CASSQGLAKGGYNEQFF.